This entry lists 30 T cell receptor beta chains sequenced from one sample in a study of tumor-infiltrating lymphocytes in localized non-small cell lung cancer. Some clones are missing from TCRdb's copy, which holds only in-frame ones; the method was immunoSEQ multiplex PCR. The repertoire includes about 25,000 clones, roughly 69% of them detected once, and roughly 15% sits in the top ten. The sequencing sample was made of lung tumor tissue. These receptor sequences come from a human donor with non-small cell lung cancer.

This chain connects TRBV7-8 to TRBJ1-2; D call uncertain. Germline V CDR1 and CDR2: SGHVS, FQNEAQ. This CDR3 spans 14 amino acids. V was shortened by 4 bases and J by 7 bases, with 16 bases between the two germline ends. For the CDR3, the DNA is TGTGCCAGCAGCTCCGGCGGAGGGCTGCGTGGCTACACCTTC. It is translated as CASSSGGGLRGYTF.

This sequence joins TRBV9 and TRBJ2-3; no reliable D call. CDR1 and CDR2 (germline): SGDLS, YYNGEE. The CDR3 has 12 residues. The ends were cut back, 4 bases at V and 3 bases at J, with 6 bases in the middle. CDR3 sequence reads: CASSRTTDTQYF. The CDR3 DNA reads TGTGCCAGCAGCCGTACGACAGATACGCAGTATTTT.

This chain links TRBV5-4 with TRBJ2-7, with D possibly matching TRBD2 (6 bases). The CDR3 extends over 14 amino acids. Trimming removed 5 bases from V and 0 bases from J, with 12 bases in between. The germline V gene encodes CDR1 SGHNT and CDR2 YYREEE (reference sequence). The CDR3 spells CASSFGTPSYEQYF. The CDR3 DNA reads TGTGCCAGCAGTTTCGGGACTCCCTCCTACGAGCAGTACTTC.

The CDR3 sequence: CASSYTGITEAFF. CDR3 bases: TGTGCCAGCAGCTATACAGGGATCACTGAAGCTTTCTTT. The rearrangement uses TRBV7-9 and TRBJ1-1; weak D call: TRBD1 (6 bases). Germline V gene data show CDR1 as SEHNR and CDR2 as FQNEAQ (reference sequence). With 4 bases removed from V and 4 bases from J, the gap between germline ends came to 10 bases. This CDR3 contains 13 residues.

V gene TRBV13 combines with J gene TRBJ1-2; D remains unclear. With 3 bases removed from V and 5 bases from J, the gap between germline ends came to 10 bases. The CDR3 has 13 amino acids. Looked up from germline, CDR1 is PRHDT and CDR2 is FYEKMQ (reference sequence). Here the CDR3 DNA reads TGTGCCAGCAGCTTCCCGTCTGCTTATGGCTACACCTTC. It is translated as CASSFPSAYGYTF.

The chain carries TRBV5-5 and TRBJ1-3, with unresolved D. CDR1 and CDR2 from the germline V gene are SGHKS and YYEKEE (reference sequence). V lost 3 bases and J 3 bases, leaving 4 bases between the germline ends. The CDR3 loop spans 12 amino acids. CDR3 region: CASSYVGNTIYF. As DNA, the CDR3 is TGTGCCAGCAGCTACGTTGGAAACACCATATATTTT.

This chain joins TRBV19 and TRBJ2-2; 7 bases agree with TRBD1. Germline V lookup: CDR1 LNHDA, CDR2 SQIVND (reference sequence). The CDR3 covers 15 residues. J gave up 9 bases and V 1 base, and 8 bases lay outside the gene matches. The CDR3 bases are TGTGCCAGTAGTATAGTTGAGACAGGGAAACGGGAGCTGTTTTTT. It is translated as CASSIVETGKRELFF.

The gene calls are TRBV7-9 and TRBJ1-2; TRBD1 is a possible D gene (6 bases). CDR3 length: 13 residues. The V gene's germline CDR1 is SEHNR and CDR2 FQNEAQ (reference sequence). V was trimmed by 2 bases and J by 7 bases, leaving 11 bases between them. CDR3 region: CASSLNRAGGYTF. Written as DNA, the CDR3 is TGTGCCAGCAGCTTAAACAGGGCCGGTGGCTACACCTTC.

The chain has TRBV5-4 and TRBJ1-2; D not certain. CDR1 SGHNT and CDR2 YYREEE come from the germline V gene (reference sequence). Trimming removed 4 bases from V and 0 bases from J, with 10 bases in between. The CDR3 sequence is 14 residues long. CDR3 residues: CASSREDTNYGYTF. Here the CDR3 DNA reads TGTGCCAGCAGCCGGGAAGATACTAACTATGGCTACACCTTC.

V and J are TRBV7-9 and TRBJ2-7; D perhaps matches TRBD1 (5 bases). The CDR3 consists of 17 residues. V dropped 2 bases and J dropped 2 bases, with 19 bases sitting between them. Germline CDR1 SEHNR, CDR2 FQNEAQ (reference sequence). This chain's CDR3 is CASSLSVSQDLTYEQYF. In DNA, the CDR3 is TGTGCCAGCAGCTTAAGTGTCTCACAGGACCTTACCTACGAGCAGTACTTC.

This clone was picked up one time. The chain uses TRBV18 and TRBJ2-3, with TRBD2 matching 9 bases. CDR1 and CDR2 from the germline V gene are KGHSH and LQKENI. The CDR3 is 16 amino acids. The trim removed 0 bases at V and 7 bases at J, leaving 8 bases unmatched. The DNA of the CDR3 is TGTGCCAGCTCACCACCCGGTAGCGGGAGTAGGAATACGCAGTATTTT. Translating gives CASSPPGSGSRNTQYF.

The chain employs TRBV4-2 and TRBJ2-7, with D uncertain. This CDR3 spans 13 amino acids. Germline assignment: CDR1 LGHNA and CDR2 YNFKEQ. V was clipped by 0 bases and J by 5 bases, with 8 bases between them. CDR3 amino acids: CASSQDLNDEQYF. CDR3 DNA sequence: TGTGCCAGCAGCCAAGATCTGAACGACGAGCAGTACTTC.

This sequence joins TRBV28 and TRBJ2-7; 7 bases map to TRBD1. Germline CDR1 is MDHEN and CDR2 is SYDVKM. V dropped 5 bases and J dropped 7; count of bases not matched to a gene: 8. This CDR3 region has 13 residues. The CDR3 here is CASSTTGTREQYF. The CDR3 DNA is TGTGCCAGCAGTACGACAGGGACGAGGGAGCAGTACTTC.

The gene calls are TRBV7-2 and TRBJ2-3; D not certain. With 4 bases removed from V and 0 bases from J, the gap between germline ends came to 2 bases. This CDR3 has 12 residues. The germline V gene encodes CDR1 SGHTA and CDR2 FQGNSA. The CDR3 protein is CASSSSTDTQYF. CDR3 nucleotide sequence: TGTGCCAGCAGCTCCAGCACAGATACGCAGTATTTT.

The V call is TRBV28, the J call TRBJ1-2, with 11 bases aligning to TRBD1. CDR3 length equals 15 residues. The V and J ends lost 2 bases and 5 bases, in that order; junction bases with no gene match: 4. The V gene's germline CDR1 is MDHEN and CDR2 SYDVKM. The CDR3 sequence: CASSLGGTGGYGYTF. The DNA for the CDR3 is TGTGCCAGCAGTTTAGGTGGGACAGGGGGGTATGGCTACACCTTC.

This chain joins TRBV5-4 and TRBJ2-7; 10 positions match TRBD2. Trimming cost V 3 bases and J 9 bases; bases outside gene matches: 12. Germline CDR1 reads SGHNT; CDR2 reads YYREEE (reference sequence). This CDR3 region has 15 residues. The CDR3 region is CASSSGTSALEGQYF. As DNA, the CDR3 is TGTGCCAGCAGCTCTGGGACTAGCGCCCTCGAAGGGCAGTACTTC.

The V gene is TRBV4-2, the J gene TRBJ2-2; 7 nucleotides align to TRBD2. The CDR3 has 16 residues. Per germline, CDR1 LGHNA and CDR2 YNFKEQ. J lost 7 bases, V lost 0 bases, and 8 bases had no gene match. DNA of the CDR3: TGTGCCAGCAGCCAAGATTTCGAGCGGGGTGGCGGGGAGCTGTTTTTT. This codes for CASSQDFERGGGELFF.

This clone was observed a few times. The CDR3 nucleotides read TGTGCCAGCAGTGGAATACAGGTTAGAGCTTTCTTT. Its translation: CASSGIQVRAFF. The rearrangement uses TRBV28 and TRBJ1-1; possibly TRBD1 for D (5 bases). Germline V CDR1 and CDR2: MDHEN, SYDVKM. CDR3 length equals 12 residues. The V end was cut by 5 bases, the J end by 10 bases, with 14 bases between.

This clone showed up just a few times. This chain connects TRBV30 to TRBJ1-3, with a weak D call TRBD1 (5 bases). CDR3 length: 15 residues. Between the trimmed V and J ends, which lost 4 bases and 4 bases, there was a span of 17 bases. Germline assignment: CDR1 GTSNPN and CDR2 SVGIG (reference sequence). CDR3 loop: CAWIAEGTGGNTIYF. CDR3 sequence (DNA): TGTGCCTGGATCGCCGAGGGGACGGGAGGAAACACCATATATTTT. The whole variable domain, remainder taken from reference TRBV30 and TRBJ1-3, is SQTIHQWPATLVQPVGSPLSLECTVEGTSNPNLYWYRQAAGRGLQLLFYSVGIGQISSEVPQNLSASRPQDRQFILSSKKLLLSDSGFYLCAWIAEGTGGNTIYFGEGSWLTVV.

This chain links TRBV29-1 with TRBJ2-7; D unclear. Looked up from germline, CDR1 is SQVTM and CDR2 is ANQGSEA. The length of the CDR3 is 13 residues. V lost 5 bases and J 0 bases, leaving 11 bases between the germline ends. The CDR3 DNA reads as TGCAGCGTTCGTCTCGGCAGCTCCTACGAGCAGTACTTC. This translates into CSVRLGSSYEQYF.

J is TRBJ2-5 and V is TRBV7-7; TRBD2 matches at 13 bases. CDR3 length: 16 amino acids. Germline loops: CDR1 SSHAT, CDR2 FNYEAQ (reference sequence). Losses at the gene ends were 5 bases for V and 2 bases for J; bases not matched to a gene: 5. In DNA, the CDR3 is TGTGCCAGCAGCCGCGGACTAGCGGGGGCACAAGAGACCCAGTACTTC. Amino acid sequence: CASSRGLAGAQETQYF. Variable domain in full (rest from reference TRBV7-7 and TRBJ2-5): GAGVSQSPRYKVTKRGQDVTLRCDPISSHATLYWYQQALGQGPEFLTYFNYEAQPDKSGLPSDRFSAERPEGSISTLTIQRTEQRDSAMYRCASSRGLAGAQETQYFGPGTRLLVL.

As DNA, the CDR3 is TGTGCCAGTAGTAGGCGGTCGGGGGATCAGCCCCAGCATTTT. The encoded protein is CASSRRSGDQPQHF. The J gene is TRBJ1-5, the V gene TRBV19; weak D call: TRBD1 (5 bases). The germline gives CDR1 LNHDA, CDR2 SQIVND (reference sequence). CDR3 length equals 14 residues. Trimming removed 4 bases from V and 5 bases from J, with 12 bases in between.

This clone turned up a few times. The chain couples TRBV29-1 to TRBJ1-1, with a weak D call TRBD1 (5 bases). Germline V CDR1 and CDR2: SQVTM, ANQGSEA. This CDR3 has 13 amino acids. V dropped 4 bases and J dropped 1 base, with 10 bases sitting between them. The CDR3 reads CSVGAGPNTEAFF. CDR3 nucleotides: TGCAGCGTTGGGGCAGGGCCGAACACTGAAGCTTTCTTT.

This clone was observed a few times. This chain joins TRBV14 and TRBJ2-5, with 15 bases fitting TRBD2. From germline, CDR1 is SGHDN and CDR2 FVKESK. The junction had 3 bases not matched to a gene; V was cut back by 0 bases and J by 1 base. This CDR3 is 18 amino acids long. CDR3 sequence reads: CASSQDGLAGGRQETQYF. The CDR3 nucleotides read TGTGCCAGCAGCCAAGATGGACTAGCGGGAGGGCGCCAAGAGACCCAGTACTTC.

The chain employs TRBV5-6 and TRBJ1-4; D unresolved. Germline values: CDR1 SGHDT, CDR2 YYEEEE. The CDR3 sequence is 16 residues long. V gave up 0 bases and J gave up 3 bases, with 12 bases separating them. The chain's CDR3 is CASSLGMTASNEKLFF. CDR3 DNA: TGTGCCAGCAGCTTGGGGATGACGGCCTCTAATGAAAAACTGTTTTTT.

V gene TRBV27 combines with J gene TRBJ2-1; no definite D call. There are 17 residues in the CDR3. Germline values: CDR1 MNHEY, CDR2 SMNVEV (reference sequence). V was shortened by 3 bases and J by 5 bases, with 20 bases between the two germline ends. CDR3 amino acids: CASSFKVPLMTNNEQFF. The CDR3 nucleotides are TGTGCCAGCAGTTTCAAGGTTCCCCTAATGACCAACAATGAGCAGTTCTTC.

The chain has TRBV9 and TRBJ2-5; the D gene could be TRBD1 or TRBD2 (5 bases each). V gave up 3 bases and J gave up 7 bases, with 19 bases separating them. Germline CDR1 is SGDLS and CDR2 is YYNGEE. The CDR3 extends over 15 amino acids. The CDR3 DNA follows: TGTGCCAGCAGCGCCCAATACCTGGGGGATGGGACCCAGTACTTC. It specifies CASSAQYLGDGTQYF.

This chain uses TRBV19 with TRBJ2-1; D not resolved. The CDR3 covers 15 residues. V lost 1 base to trimming and J lost 8 bases, with 15 bases between them. The germline V gene encodes CDR1 LNHDA and CDR2 SQIVND (reference sequence). In nucleotides, the CDR3 is TGTGCCAGTAGTATAGTTTCACTCCCGGGCGATGAGCAGTTCTTC. Encoded protein: CASSIVSLPGDEQFF.

The chain is built from TRBV6-6 and TRBJ1-1; no firm D call. Germline V gene lookup returns CDR1 MNHNY and CDR2 SVGAGI (reference sequence). This CDR3 has 12 residues. The ends were cut back, 8 bases at V and 0 bases at J, with 7 bases in the middle. DNA of the CDR3: TGTGCCAGCCGGGAGCTGAACACTGAAGCTTTCTTT. Encoded protein: CASRELNTEAFF.

V usage is TRBV20-1 and J usage is TRBJ2-1, with D uncertain. This CDR3 is 10 amino acids long. V was clipped by 5 bases and J by 4 bases, with 3 bases between them. Germline V lookup: CDR1 DFQATT, CDR2 SNEGSKA (reference sequence). The CDR3 sequence: CSALYNEQFF. The CDR3 DNA reads TGCAGTGCTCTTTACAATGAGCAGTTCTTC.